Shown below are 18 T cell receptor beta chains from a single sample sequenced in a study of T cells expressing NK-cell markers. No DNA is given; TCRdb re-called the 5' RACE reads and lists each CDR3 protein once. The sample totals some 300,000 distinct CDR3 sequences. The sequenced material came from blood T cells: a sorted CD56 or NKG2C T cell subset, CD4+ or CD8+ T cells, or bulk PBMC T cells (not recorded which). These receptors all stem from a man aged 18 to 30 in good health.

The chain joins TRBV6-1 to TRBJ2-5; TCRdb indicates TRBD2, and absent DNA this call remains unverified. The germline V gene encodes CDR1 MNHNS and CDR2 SASEGT. This CDR3 contains 15 residues. The CDR3: CASRGFGGPQETQYF.

The genes are TRBV15 and TRBJ2-1. Germline V gene data show CDR1 as LNHNV and CDR2 as YYDKDF (reference sequence). The CDR3 is made up of 15 amino acids. The CDR3 sequence: CATSRDRAGWGEQFF.

The chain couples TRBV12-3 or TRBV12-4 to TRBJ1-5; checking the TCRdb D call of TRBD1 is not possible without DNA. CDR3 length: 14 amino acids. Here the CDR3 reads CASSPDRDDQPQHF.

The chain links TRBV29-1 to TRBJ2-5; TCRdb gives TRBD2 as the D gene, but with no DNA this cannot be confirmed. This CDR3 has 15 amino acids. Germline CDR1 reads SQVTM; CDR2 reads ANQGSEA. The CDR3 sequence: CSVGENPLPQETQYF.

The rearrangement joins TRBV3-1 to TRBJ2-3; the TCRdb D gene call, TRBD2, has no DNA to confirm it. The CDR3 runs to 15 residues. CDR1 and CDR2 from the germline V gene are LGHDT and YNNKEL (reference sequence). The CDR3 loop reads CASSQAGGPADTQYF.

The V gene is TRBV20-1, the J gene TRBJ2-3; without DNA, the TCRdb call of TRBD2 cannot be checked. Germline-derived CDR1 and CDR2 are DFQATT and SNEGSKA (reference sequence). CDR3 length: 14 amino acids. CDR3 loop: CSASLAGVVDTQYF.

V and J are TRBV29-1 and TRBJ2-7; TCRdb's D call, TRBD2, is unchecked because there is no DNA. The germline CDR1 and CDR2 sequences are SQVTM and ANQGSEA. CDR3 length: 14 amino acids. This CDR3 is CSVRRTSGSYEQYF.

The genes are TRBV20-1 and TRBJ2-7; lacking DNA, the TRBD2 call made by TCRdb goes unchecked. CDR1 and CDR2 from the germline V gene are DFQATT and SNEGSKA (reference sequence). The CDR3 has 13 residues. The CDR3: CSARGSGRYEQYF.

J is TRBJ2-1 and V is TRBV25-1. In germline, CDR1 is MGHDK, CDR2 SYGVNS. The CDR3 totals 17 residues. The chain's CDR3 is CASSSQSSGRPYNEQFF.

The V and J genes are TRBV12-3 or TRBV12-4 and TRBJ1-1; TCRdb lists TRBD1, though no DNA is available to test this call. The CDR3 covers 15 residues. The CDR3 region is CASSPPRPGGTEAFF.

This rearrangement joins TRBV19 to TRBJ2-3. Germline CDR1 reads LNHDA; CDR2 reads SQIVND (reference sequence). The CDR3 runs to 13 residues. CDR3 region: CASSIDDTDTQYF. Full variable domain (remainder filled in from reference TRBV19 and TRBJ2-3): DGGITQSPKYLFRKEGQNVTLSCEQNLNHDAMYWYRQDPGQGLRLIYYSQIVNDFQKGDIAEGYSVSREKKESFPLTVTSAQKNPTAFYLCASSIDDTDTQYFGPGTRLTVL.

The CDR3 is CASSVPHGRTSGMGNEQFF. The chain couples TRBV9 to TRBJ2-1; checking the TCRdb D call of TRBD2 is not possible without DNA. Germline loops: CDR1 SGDLS, CDR2 YYNGEE. The CDR3 is 19 residues long. Variable domain in full (rest from reference TRBV9 and TRBJ2-1): DSGVTQTPKHLITATGQRVTLRCSPRSGDLSVYWYQQSLDQGLQFLIQYYNGEERAKGNILERFSAQQFPDLHSELNLSSLELGDSALYFCASSVPHGRTSGMGNEQFFGPGTRLTVL.

The J gene is TRBJ2-1, the V gene TRBV12-3 or TRBV12-4; TCRdb's assignment of TRBD2 cannot be checked, as there is no DNA. The CDR3 consists of 15 residues. The CDR3 sequence: CASSRLAGGPIEQFF.

The chain recombines TRBV5-1 with TRBJ2-7; TCRdb returns TRBD1, unconfirmable since there is no DNA. The CDR3 covers 16 residues. The germline CDR1 and CDR2 sequences are SGHRS and YFSETQ. CDR3 region: CASSSTLDRSEYEQYF.

The rearrangement uses TRBV20-1 and TRBJ2-7; as DNA is missing, the TRBD2 call by TCRdb cannot be tested. CDR3 length equals 13 residues. Germline loops: CDR1 DFQATT, CDR2 SNEGSKA (reference sequence). This CDR3 reads CSAPLAGEHEQYF.

This chain connects TRBV6-5 to TRBJ2-1; TCRdb's D call of TRBD2 is untestable without DNA. The germline CDR1 and CDR2 sequences are MNHEY and SVGAGI. CDR3 length: 16 amino acids. This chain's CDR3 is CASKTGSPSIPNEQFF.

V is TRBV29-1 and J is TRBJ1-2. Germline-derived CDR1 and CDR2 are SQVTM and ANQGSEA. The CDR3 is 14 amino acids. The CDR3 loop reads CSVEGAGGSYGYTF.

This chain links TRBV28 with TRBJ2-1; TCRdb's assignment of TRBD1 cannot be checked, as there is no DNA. CDR1 is MDHEN and CDR2 is SYDVKM in the germline V gene. The CDR3 length is 12 residues. CDR3 sequence reads: CASSRQGSTQFF.